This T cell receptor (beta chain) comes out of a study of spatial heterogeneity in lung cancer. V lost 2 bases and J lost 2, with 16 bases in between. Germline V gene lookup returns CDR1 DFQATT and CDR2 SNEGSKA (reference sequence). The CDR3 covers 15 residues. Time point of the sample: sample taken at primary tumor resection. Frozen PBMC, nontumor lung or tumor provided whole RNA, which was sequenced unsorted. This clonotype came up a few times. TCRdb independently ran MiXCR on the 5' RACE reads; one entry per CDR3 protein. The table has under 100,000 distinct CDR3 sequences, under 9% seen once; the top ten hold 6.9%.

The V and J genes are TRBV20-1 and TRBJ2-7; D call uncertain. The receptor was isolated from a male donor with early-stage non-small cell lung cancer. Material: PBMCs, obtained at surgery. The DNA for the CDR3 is TGCAGTGCTAGATCTTTAGCAGCTAACCCCTACGAGCAGTACTTC. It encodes CSARSLAANPYEQYF.